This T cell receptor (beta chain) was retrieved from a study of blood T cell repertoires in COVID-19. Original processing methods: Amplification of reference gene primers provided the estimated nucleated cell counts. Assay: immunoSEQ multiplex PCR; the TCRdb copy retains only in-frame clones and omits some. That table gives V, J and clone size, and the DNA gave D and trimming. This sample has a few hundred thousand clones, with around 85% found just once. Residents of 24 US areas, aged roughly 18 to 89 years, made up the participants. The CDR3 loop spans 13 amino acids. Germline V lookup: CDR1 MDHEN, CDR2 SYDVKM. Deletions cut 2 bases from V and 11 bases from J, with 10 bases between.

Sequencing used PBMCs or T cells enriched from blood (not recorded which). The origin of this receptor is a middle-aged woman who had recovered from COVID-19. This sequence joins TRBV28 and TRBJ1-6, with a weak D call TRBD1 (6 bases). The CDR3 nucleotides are TGTGCCAGCAGTTTAACAGGGAGTCCACCCCTCCACTTT. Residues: CASSLTGSPPLHF.